These 26 T cell receptor beta chains share one sample of origin, sequenced in a study of T cells in Graves' hyperthyroidism and ophthalmopathy. Amplified regions were TCR beta CDR3 sequences from RNA transcripts. A first-round RT-PCR of the TCR CDR3 used the HTBI primer set. TCRdb analysed the multiplex PCR reads with MiXCR anew, one entry per CDR3 protein. This table holds some 500,000 distinct CDR3 sequences, under 15% found once. Sequencing used blood. These receptor sequences come from a woman between 18 and 30 years old with Graves' hyperthyroidism.

V gene TRBV10-3 combines with J gene TRBJ2-1, with 7 positions matching TRBD1. CDR3 length: 12 amino acids. V lost 2 bases, J lost 10 bases, and 2 bases stayed unmatched. Germline V gene lookup returns CDR1 ENHRY and CDR2 SYGVKD. The CDR3 is CAISETGVEQFF. The CDR3 DNA reads TGTGCCATCAGTGAGACAGGGGTCGAGCAGTTCTTC.

The V and J genes are TRBV9 and TRBJ1-2, with TRBD1 as a possible D gene (5 bases). CDR1 is SGDLS, CDR2 YYNGEE, per germline. CDR3 length equals 15 residues. V was pared by 3 bases and J by 10 bases, with 22 bases between. The CDR3 nucleotides read TGTGCCAGCAGCGCCCAATTGAAGGGGCAGGAAGACTACACCTTC. It codes for CASSAQLKGQEDYTF.

Many counts were recorded for this clonotype. Here the CDR3 DNA reads TGTGCCAGCAGCTTCGATGGCCCGATCTCTGGGGCCAACGTCCTGACTTTC. Translated, it gives CASSFDGPISGANVLTF. V usage is TRBV5-5 and J usage is TRBJ2-6; no definite D call. This CDR3 contains 17 residues. Germline V CDR1 and CDR2: SGHKS, YYEKEE (reference sequence). The germline V and J ends were trimmed by 2 bases and 0 bases, with 12 bases remaining between them.

This clonotype was observed many times. The chain uses TRBV2 and TRBJ2-3, with no clear D. V gave up 0 bases and J gave up 6 bases, with 7 bases separating them. The CDR3 contains 13 residues. Germline CDR1 reads SNHLY; CDR2 reads FYNNEI. The CDR3 loop reads CASSEAQADTQYF. CDR3 in DNA: TGTGCCAGCAGTGAAGCGCAGGCGGATACGCAGTATTTT.

This clonotype came up a few times. V gene TRBV30 combines with J gene TRBJ2-1, with 7 positions matching TRBD2. CDR1 and CDR2 (germline): GTSNPN, SVGIG (reference sequence). Trimming removed 3 bases from V and 4 bases from J; junction bases left unmatched: 3. This CDR3 has 13 amino acids. CDR3 DNA sequence: TGTGCCTGGAGCGGCGGGAGATACAATGAGCAGTTCTTC. Translated: CAWSGGRYNEQFF.

The rearrangement uses TRBV30 and TRBJ1-1, with D unclear. Trimming shortened V by 2 bases and J by 0 bases, and 13 bases separated the two germline ends. This CDR3 comprises 15 residues. Germline V CDR1 and CDR2: GTSNPN, SVGIG (reference sequence). The CDR3 is CAWSSHWMVNTEAFF. The CDR3 coding sequence is TGTGCCTGGAGTTCTCATTGGATGGTGAACACTGAAGCTTTCTTT.

This clonotype was detected ten times or more. The V gene is TRBV2, the J gene TRBJ2-5; D is ambiguous. V was clipped by 3 bases and J by 5 bases, with 13 bases between them. There are 14 residues in the CDR3. CDR1 SNHLY and CDR2 FYNNEI come from the germline V gene. DNA for the CDR3: TGTGCCAGCAGTGACTGGCCACCCCCGGAGACCCAGTACTTC. This codes for CASSDWPPPETQYF. Using reference TRBV2 and TRBJ2-5 for the parts outside the CDR3, the full variable domain is EPEVTQTPSHQVTQMGQEVILRCVPISNHLYFYWYRQILGQKVEFLVSFYNNEISEKSEIFDDQFSVERPDGSNFTLKIRSTKLEDSAMYFCASSDWPPPETQYFGPGTRLLVL.

This clonotype was found many times. The chain combines TRBV27 with TRBJ1-2, with 9 nucleotides matching TRBD1. V shed 5 bases and J 4 bases; nucleotides not matched to a gene: 11. Per the germline V gene, CDR1 is MNHEY and CDR2 is SMNVEV (reference sequence). The CDR3 contains 16 residues. The CDR3 DNA reads TGTGCCAGCAGTATAGGAAGTACAGGGGGCGCCTATGGCTACACCTTC. Translated, it gives CASSIGSTGGAYGYTF.

This clonotype was found many times. This sequence joins TRBV3-1 and TRBJ2-7; D not resolved. This CDR3 is 15 amino acids long. Germline V lookup: CDR1 LGHDT, CDR2 YNNKEL (reference sequence). The germline V and J ends were trimmed by 1 base and 2 bases, with 12 bases remaining between them. The CDR3 coding sequence is TGTGCCAGCAGCCAAGGCGAATCACCGGCCTACGAGCAGTACTTC. Its translation: CASSQGESPAYEQYF.

This clonotype was seen repeatedly, ten times or more. This chain uses TRBV29-1 with TRBJ1-1; 8 bases are a match to TRBD1. The CDR3 runs 11 residues. Germline V lookup: CDR1 SQVTM, CDR2 ANQGSEA. The CDR3 spells CLARTGTEAFF. As DNA, the CDR3 is TGCCTCGCTCGGACAGGGACTGAAGCTTTCTTT.

At least ten counts were recorded for this clonotype. The rearrangement joins TRBV24-1 to TRBJ2-2, with TRBD2 identical over 8 bases. V was clipped by 7 bases and J by 6 bases; unmatched bases: 6. The CDR3 has 14 residues. Germline assignment: CDR1 KGHDR and CDR2 SFDVKD. The chain's CDR3 is CATSEREFPGELFF. CDR3 in DNA: TGTGCCACCAGCGAGCGGGAGTTCCCCGGGGAGCTGTTTTTT.

The chain recombines TRBV7-3 with TRBJ2-6, with 8 bases that match TRBD2. V shed 5 bases, J shed 0 bases, and the junction held 9 bases outside the gene matches. The CDR3 runs to 18 residues. Germline lookup yields CDR1 SGHTA and CDR2 FQGTGA. CDR3: CASSAAGLVGSGANVLTF. The CDR3 bases are TGTGCCAGCAGCGCAGCGGGACTAGTCGGCTCTGGGGCCAACGTCCTGACTTTC.

Only a few counts were recorded for this clonotype. This rearrangement joins TRBV6-1 to TRBJ1-5; no clear D gene. The length of the CDR3 is 14 residues. Trimming took off 5 bases at V and 4 bases at J, with 12 bases between the two ends. Looked up from germline, CDR1 is MNHNS and CDR2 is SASEGT. The CDR3 is CASSRTFRNQPQHF. CDR3 nucleotides: TGTGCCAGCAGTCGGACGTTCAGGAATCAGCCCCAGCATTTT.

This clonotype was counted only a few times. This chain links TRBV2 with TRBJ2-7, with D maybe TRBD2 (5 bases). There are 15 residues in the CDR3. Trimming removed 1 base from V and 3 bases from J, with 13 bases in between. Germline V gene sequence: CDR1 SNHLY, CDR2 FYNNEI. This CDR3 is CASSEEPGSYYEQYF. In nucleotides, the CDR3 is TGTGCCAGCAGTGAAGAGCCGGGATCCTACTACGAGCAGTACTTC.

This rearrangement joins TRBV30 to TRBJ1-1; D is undetermined. The CDR3 runs 14 residues. Germline V gene sequence: CDR1 GTSNPN, CDR2 SVGIG (reference sequence). Deletions cut 2 bases from V and 6 bases from J, with 16 bases between. The CDR3 nucleotides read TGTGCCTGGAGTCCACCCCCTCGGATGGCTGAAGCTTTCTTT. It specifies CAWSPPPRMAEAFF. The full variable domain, completed using reference TRBV30 and TRBJ1-1, is SQTIHQWPATLVQPVGSPLSLECTVEGTSNPNLYWYRQAAGRGLQLLFYSVGIGQISSEVPQNLSASRPQDRQFILSSKKLLLSDSGFYLCAWSPPPRMAEAFFGQGTRLTVV.

This clonotype was observed at least ten times. The V call is TRBV27, the J call TRBJ1-2, with a possible D match to TRBD1 (6 bases). The V end was cut by 8 bases, the J end by 7 bases, with 14 bases between. CDR3 length: 12 amino acids. CDR1 and CDR2 from the germline V gene are MNHEY and SMNVEV (reference sequence). CDR3: CASRSGAGGYTF. For the CDR3, the DNA is TGTGCCAGCCGCTCGGGGGCAGGTGGCTACACCTTC.

This clonotype has just a few counts. The V call is TRBV5-6, the J call TRBJ2-1, with 10 bases matching TRBD2. V dropped 1 base and J dropped 5; count of bases not matched to a gene: 3. The germline gives CDR1 SGHDT, CDR2 YYEEEE. This CDR3 is 15 amino acids long. The CDR3 here is CASSLRAGGHNEQFF. The CDR3 bases are TGTGCCAGCAGCTTGAGAGCGGGAGGGCACAATGAGCAGTTCTTC.

Ten or more counts support this clonotype. V is TRBV20-1 and J is TRBJ2-2; D is possibly TRBD1 or TRBD2 (6 bases each). Looked up from germline, CDR1 is DFQATT and CDR2 is SNEGSKA (reference sequence). This CDR3 is 16 amino acids long. Trimming cost V 0 bases and J 1 base, with 12 bases left between them. Written as DNA, the CDR3 is TGCAGTGCTAGAGATAAGGGGGGTCGGAACACCGGGGAGCTGTTTTTT. Its translation is CSARDKGGRNTGELFF.

This clonotype came up many times. This rearrangement joins TRBV18 to TRBJ2-3, with 10 nucleotides matching TRBD2. There are 17 residues in the CDR3. CDR1 and CDR2 (germline): KGHSH, LQKENI. V lost 2 bases, J lost 2 bases, and 7 bases stayed unmatched. CDR3 DNA: TGTGCCAGCTCACCATTACTTACTAGCGGGAACACAGATACGCAGTATTTT. Encoded protein: CASSPLLTSGNTDTQYF.

This clonotype was recorded many times. This chain uses TRBV30 with TRBJ1-2, with a tentative D call TRBD1 (6 bases). With 6 bases removed from V and 2 bases from J, the gap between germline ends came to 13 bases. Germline CDR1 GTSNPN, CDR2 SVGIG (reference sequence). The CDR3 is 13 amino acids. This chain's CDR3 is CACYRTENYGYTF. Written as DNA, the CDR3 is TGTGCCTGCTATAGGACAGAAAACTATGGCTACACCTTC.

This chain connects TRBV6-4 to TRBJ2-7, with unresolved D. CDR3 length: 14 amino acids. Deletions cut 2 bases from V and 3 bases from J, with 11 bases between. Germline loops: CDR1 MRHNA, CDR2 SNTAGT. The DNA for the CDR3 is TGTGCCAGCAGTGACATAGTGCGCAGCTACGAGCAGTACGTC. It codes for CASSDIVRSYEQYV.

The V gene is TRBV5-1, the J gene TRBJ1-2; no firm D call. V shed 4 bases and J shed 8 bases, with 15 bases lying between them. The CDR3 extends over 13 amino acids. Germline V gene lookup returns CDR1 SGHRS and CDR2 YFSETQ. In DNA, the CDR3 is TGCGCCAGCAGCCCGCAAGAGTACGGGGGCTACACCTTC. As protein: CASSPQEYGGYTF.

This clonotype was counted ten times or more. J is TRBJ2-6 and V is TRBV29-1; D is unclear. V lost 6 bases, J lost 2 bases, and 11 bases lay in between. The CDR3 runs to 14 residues. CDR1 SQVTM and CDR2 ANQGSEA come from the germline V gene. CDR3 protein: CSVFTVAGANVLTF. The CDR3 DNA reads TGCAGCGTCTTTACAGTTGCTGGGGCCAACGTCCTGACTTTC.

This clonotype was detected ten times or more. This chain connects TRBV6-5 to TRBJ2-7; 9 bases are shared with TRBD2. Germline V CDR1 and CDR2: MNHEY, SVGAGI. Trimming took 6 bases from V and 2 from J; bases not matched to a gene: 8. The CDR3 length is 15 residues. The CDR3 is CASRAPLAGTYEQYF. The CDR3 DNA reads TGTGCCAGCAGGGCCCCCCTAGCGGGAACCTACGAGCAGTACTTC.

This sequence joins TRBV5-1 and TRBJ1-1; maybe TRBD1 (6 bases). From germline, CDR1 is SGHRS and CDR2 YFSETQ. Trimming removed 1 base at V and 3 bases at J, with 13 bases between. CDR3 size: 15 residues. CDR3 in amino acids: CASSLRSGGHTEAFF. The CDR3 bases are TGCGCCAGCAGCTTGCGGTCCGGGGGGCACACTGAAGCTTTCTTT.

This clonotype was counted a few times. The chain combines TRBV5-1 with TRBJ2-5; D is undetermined. The length of the CDR3 is 13 residues. Germline V gene lookup returns CDR1 SGHRS and CDR2 YFSETQ. Trimming pared 4 bases from V and 2 bases from J, leaving 9 bases between. CDR3 residues: CASSTPGQETQYF. CDR3 nucleotides: TGCGCCAGCAGCACCCCAGGTCAAGAGACCCAGTACTTC.